Presented here are 8 T cell receptor beta chains from one specimen sequenced in a study of control samples from healthy donors and cancer patients. The data were produced by immunoSEQ multiplex PCR, yet TCRdb's version contains in-frame clones alone and is incomplete. The profile shows 190,000 or so clones, around 93% of them singletons. The sequencing input was blood. Every receptor here comes from a man between 18 and 29 years old in good health.

This chain joins TRBV12-5 and TRBJ2-7; 7 bases agree with TRBD1. V shed 7 bases and J 1 base; nucleotides not matched to a gene: 7. CDR3 size: 14 residues. Looked up from germline, CDR1 is LGHNT and CDR2 is FRNRAP. The chain's CDR3 is CASATSTGSYEQYF. The CDR3 DNA sequence: TGTGCTAGTGCCACGTCGACAGGGTCCTACGAGCAGTACTTC.

The chain joins TRBV2 to TRBJ2-1, with D hard to call. The V gene's germline CDR1 is SNHLY and CDR2 FYNNEI. The CDR3 is 15 residues long. V shed 5 bases and J shed 9 bases, with 20 bases lying between them. The CDR3 region is CASSLGAGGRSEQFF. The CDR3 region has the DNA TGTGCCAGCAGTCTTGGAGCAGGTGGCCGCAGTGAGCAGTTCTTC.

The chain is built from TRBV11-3 and TRBJ2-2; D not certain. This CDR3 is 16 amino acids long. Germline V CDR1 and CDR2: SGHNT, YENEEA. Trimming pared 2 bases from V and 0 bases from J, leaving 10 bases between. The CDR3: CASSLLDGANTGELFF. The CDR3 DNA reads as TGTGCCAGCAGCTTATTGGACGGCGCGAACACCGGGGAGCTGTTTTTT. The variable domain in full, with the rest retrieved from reference TRBV11-3 and TRBJ2-2, is EAGVVQSPRYKIIEKKQPVAFWCNPISGHNTLYWYLQNLGQGPELLIRYENEEAVDDSQLPKDRFSAERLKGVDSTLKIQPAELGDSAVYLCASSLLDGANTGELFFGEGSRLTVL.

This chain uses TRBV25-1 with TRBJ1-6; D may be TRBD1 (6 bases). CDR3 size: 15 residues. V shed 3 bases and J shed 2 bases, with 8 bases lying between them. The germline V gene has CDR1 MGHDK and CDR2 SYGVNS. The CDR3 DNA follows: TGTGCCAGCAGTGAGGAGGGGGCCTATAATTCACCCCTCCACTTT. It encodes CASSEEGAYNSPLHF.

This clone was picked up a small number of times. V usage is TRBV6-6 and J usage is TRBJ2-2; a weak D match, TRBD2 (6 bases). With 0 bases removed from V and 6 bases from J, the gap between germline ends came to 11 bases. This CDR3 is built from 15 residues. From germline, CDR1 is MNHNY and CDR2 SVGAGI (reference sequence). The CDR3 nucleotides read TGTGCCAGCAGTTACTCGGGTACGGGGGCCGGGGAGCTGTTTTTT. It encodes CASSYSGTGAGELFF.

The chain carries TRBV7-2 and TRBJ2-2, with D possibly matching TRBD2 (5 bases). Germline values: CDR1 SGHTA, CDR2 FQGNSA. This CDR3 region has 15 residues. V shed 7 bases and J shed 0 bases, with 12 bases lying between them. The CDR3 DNA is TGTGCCAGCACCAAGAGGGCGACGAACACCGGGGAGCTGTTTTTT. Protein product: CASTKRATNTGELFF.

J is TRBJ2-3 and V is TRBV2; D is uncertain. Trimming left V 4 bases short and J 5 bases short, with 4 bases between. CDR3 length: 11 amino acids. Germline loops: CDR1 SNHLY, CDR2 FYNNEI. The CDR3 DNA reads as TGTGCCAGCAGTGTCTTAGATACGCAGTATTTT. Protein product: CASSVLDTQYF. Supplemented by reference TRBV2 and TRBJ2-3, the full variable domain reads EPEVTQTPSHQVTQMGQEVILRCVPISNHLYFYWYRQILGQKVEFLVSFYNNEISEKSEIFDDQFSVERPDGSNFTLKIRSTKLEDSAMYFCASSVLDTQYFGPGTRLTVL.

The rearrangement uses TRBV28 and TRBJ1-1; D not certain. The CDR3 has 12 residues. Trimming left V 5 bases short and J 2 bases short, with 6 bases between. Germline-derived CDR1 and CDR2 are MDHEN and SYDVKM. For the CDR3, the DNA is TGTGCCAGCAGTAACAGAAACACTGAAGCTTTCTTT. Translated, it gives CASSNRNTEAFF.